These T cell receptor beta chains were read from a single sample in a study of low-dose radiotherapy and immunotherapy resistance in tumors. TCRdb reprocessed the reads with MiXCR, giving one entry per CDR3 protein. The table shows 65,000 to 85,000 distinct CDR3 sequences, with less than 20% occurring only once. This material consisted of PBMCs, taken after low-dose radiotherapy plus immunotherapy. The receptors stem from a male donor with prostate cancer. Each CDR3 is given with its conserved first and last residue. D genes are given only for firm matches. Size is stated for part of the rows, as once, few or many counts, or as a class when the clone is expanded.

TGCAGCGTTGAACCCTTTCCCGGGGTACACACAGATACGCAGTATTTT	CSVEPFPGVHTDTQYF	TRBV29-1	NA	many	TRBJ2-3
TGTGCCAGCAGCTTAAGGGGACAGGGAGGAGATACGCAGTATTTT	CASSLRGQGGDTQYF	TRBV7-2	TRBD1	many	TRBJ2-3
TGTGCCAGCGGGGCAGGCGGGTGGGGTTACGAGCAGTACTTC	CASGAGGWGYEQYF	TRBV6-2/TRBV6-3	NA	few	TRBJ2-7
TGCAGCCCCCGAACTAGCGGAGCCGCCAATGAGCAGTTCTTC	CSPRTSGAANEQFF	TRBV20-1	TRBD2	many	TRBJ2-1
TGTGCCAGCAGCTTGCAACTTCCAGGGATCGGTGGCTACACCTTC	CASSLQLPGIGGYTF	TRBV5-8	NA	many	TRBJ1-2
TGCAGCGTTTCTCGGGGTAGCGGGACCCAAGAGACCCAGTACTTC	CSVSRGSGTQETQYF	TRBV29-1	TRBD2	many	TRBJ2-5
TGTGCCAGCAGCCCTCCTGGGAACAATCAGCCCCAGCATTTT	CASSPPGNNQPQHF	TRBV28	NA	many	TRBJ1-5
TGCAGCGTTGTGGACTTCAAAAACATTCAGTACTTC	CSVVDFKNIQYF	TRBV29-1	NA	many	TRBJ2-4
TGTGCCAGCTGCGAAGGCTGGGGCAATCAGCCCCAGCATTTT	CASCEGWGNQPQHF	TRBV2	NA	many	TRBJ1-5
TGCAGTGCGGAAATGACAGGGAGGGACATTCAGTACTTC	CSAEMTGRDIQYF	TRBV20-1	NA	many	TRBJ2-4
TGTGCCAGCAACCGTCCGGGACAGGGCTCCTACGAGCAGTACTTC	CASNRPGQGSYEQYF	TRBV6-2/TRBV6-3	TRBD1	many	TRBJ2-7
TGTGCCAGCAGCTCGCGAATGGGGGGGGGTGGGGACACTGAAGCTTTCTTT	CASSSRMGGGGDTEAFF	TRBV7-2	NA	many	TRBJ1-1
TGCAGTGCTAACGGTCATTACGAGCAGTACTTC	CSANGHYEQYF	TRBV20-1	NA	NA	TRBJ2-7
TGCGCCAGCACCCCGGGAGGGAACACCGGGGAGCTGTTTTTT	CASTPGGNTGELFF	TRBV5-1	TRBD2	many	TRBJ2-2